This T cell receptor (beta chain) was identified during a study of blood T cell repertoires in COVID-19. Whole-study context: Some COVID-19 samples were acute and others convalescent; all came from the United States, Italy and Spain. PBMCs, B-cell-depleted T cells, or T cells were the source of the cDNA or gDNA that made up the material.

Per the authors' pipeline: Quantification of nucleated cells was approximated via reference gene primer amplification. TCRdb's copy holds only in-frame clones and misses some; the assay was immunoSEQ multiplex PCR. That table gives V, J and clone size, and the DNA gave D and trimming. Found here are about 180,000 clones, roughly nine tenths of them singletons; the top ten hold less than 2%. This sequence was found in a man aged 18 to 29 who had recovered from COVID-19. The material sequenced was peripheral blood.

The CDR3: CASSQAGISAYGYTF. Written as DNA, the CDR3 is TGTGCCAGCAGCCAAGCGGGGATCTCCGCCTATGGCTACACCTTC. The chain employs TRBV14 and TRBJ1-2; D is unclear. V lost 1 base, J lost 4 bases, and 13 bases lay in between. This CDR3 has 15 amino acids. CDR1 and CDR2 from the germline V gene are SGHDN and FVKESK.